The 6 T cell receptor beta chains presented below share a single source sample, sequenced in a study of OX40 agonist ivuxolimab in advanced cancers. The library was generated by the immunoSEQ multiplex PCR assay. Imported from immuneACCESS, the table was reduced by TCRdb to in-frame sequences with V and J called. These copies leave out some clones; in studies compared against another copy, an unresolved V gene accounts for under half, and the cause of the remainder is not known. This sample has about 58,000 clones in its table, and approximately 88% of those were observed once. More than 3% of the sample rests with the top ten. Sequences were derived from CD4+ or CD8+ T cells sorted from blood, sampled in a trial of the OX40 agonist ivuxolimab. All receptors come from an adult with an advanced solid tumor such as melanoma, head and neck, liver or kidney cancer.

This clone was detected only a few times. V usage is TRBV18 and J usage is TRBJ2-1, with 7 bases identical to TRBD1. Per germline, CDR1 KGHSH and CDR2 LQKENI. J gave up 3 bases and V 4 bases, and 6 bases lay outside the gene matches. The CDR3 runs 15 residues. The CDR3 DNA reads TGTGCCAGCTCACAAGGGGGCAGGGGCTACAATGAGCAGTTCTTC. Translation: CASSQGGRGYNEQFF.

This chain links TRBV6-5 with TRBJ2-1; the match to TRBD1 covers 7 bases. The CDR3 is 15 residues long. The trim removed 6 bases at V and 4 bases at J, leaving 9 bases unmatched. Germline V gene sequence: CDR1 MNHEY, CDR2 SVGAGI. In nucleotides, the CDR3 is TGTGCCAGCAGAGGACAGGTGGGGGTTTACAATGAGCAGTTCTTC. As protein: CASRGQVGVYNEQFF.

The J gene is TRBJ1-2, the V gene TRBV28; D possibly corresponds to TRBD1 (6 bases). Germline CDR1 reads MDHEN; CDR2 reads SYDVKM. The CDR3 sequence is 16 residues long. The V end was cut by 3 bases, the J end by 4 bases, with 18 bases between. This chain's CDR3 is CASSLGAPPTGYGYTF. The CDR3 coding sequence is TGTGCCAGCAGTTTGGGGGCGCCCCCAACCGGCTATGGCTACACCTTC.

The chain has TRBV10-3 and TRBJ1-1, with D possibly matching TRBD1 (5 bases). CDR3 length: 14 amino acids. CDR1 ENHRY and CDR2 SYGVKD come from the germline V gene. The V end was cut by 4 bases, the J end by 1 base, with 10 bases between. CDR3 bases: TGTGCCATCAGTGCCGGGACGGGGAACACTGAAGCTTTCTTT. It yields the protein CAISAGTGNTEAFF.

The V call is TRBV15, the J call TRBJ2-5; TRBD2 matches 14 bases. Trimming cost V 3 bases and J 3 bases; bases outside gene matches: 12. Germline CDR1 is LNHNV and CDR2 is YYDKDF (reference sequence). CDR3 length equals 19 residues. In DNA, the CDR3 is TGTGCCACCAGCAGGGGACTAGCGGGAGCTTTTTGGACTAAAGAGACCCAGTACTTC. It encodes CATSRGLAGAFWTKETQYF.

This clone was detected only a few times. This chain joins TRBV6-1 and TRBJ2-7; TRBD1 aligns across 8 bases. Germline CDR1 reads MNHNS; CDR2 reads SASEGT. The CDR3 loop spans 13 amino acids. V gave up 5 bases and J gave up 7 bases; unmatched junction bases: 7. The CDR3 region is CASSMTGVEEQYF. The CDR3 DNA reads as TGTGCCAGCAGTATGACAGGGGTGGAGGAGCAGTACTTC.